The rows below give T cell receptor beta chains drawn from one sample of a study of T cells expressing NK-cell markers. TCRdb re-called the 5' RACE reads, yielding one record per CDR3 amino acid sequence without DNA. Listed are 16,000 or so distinct CDR3 sequences; over 50% falls within the top ten. Sequenced: blood T cells: a sorted CD56 or NKG2C T cell subset, CD4+ or CD8+ T cells, or bulk PBMC T cells (not recorded which). Receptor source: a man aged 18 to 69 in good health. Each CDR3 is given with its conserved first and last residue. Rows give clone size only sometimes, using once, few, many, or a class for an expanded clone.

J: TRBJ1-2
V: TRBV5-5
length: 14
size: NA
CDR3: CASSPGTGNYGYTF

J: TRBJ1-2
V: TRBV6-1
length: 13
size: NA
CDR3: CASRKTGGGGYTF

J: TRBJ2-1
V: TRBV9
length: 14
size: NA
CDR3: CASSVGQGTNEQFF

J: TRBJ2-1
V: TRBV5-6
length: 13
size: medium-sized
CDR3: CASSLAGGTEQFF

J: TRBJ1-6
V: TRBV5-6
length: 16
size: NA
CDR3: CASSPRAAVLDSPLHF

J: TRBJ2-5
V: TRBV12-3/TRBV12-4
length: 14
size: NA
CDR3: CASSTRGGRETQYF

J: TRBJ2-3
V: TRBV4-1
length: 15
size: NA
CDR3: CASSHPTSGGIPQYF

J: TRBJ2-1
V: TRBV12-3/TRBV12-4
length: 15
size: NA
CDR3: CASSGTGTGGNEQFF

J: TRBJ2-2
V: TRBV5-5
length: 13
size: NA
CDR3: CASSRHNTGELFF

J: TRBJ2-5
V: TRBV29-1
length: 12
size: NA
CDR3: CSVDSGAETQYF

J: TRBJ2-1
V: TRBV10-3
length: 13
size: NA
CDR3: CAIGTSGIREQFF

J: TRBJ2-4
V: TRBV7-2
length: 16
size: NA
CDR3: CASSPGGGRILNIQYF

J: TRBJ2-5
V: TRBV5-1
length: 16
size: NA
CDR3: CASSTRVAGGQETQYF

J: TRBJ1-4
V: TRBV29-1
length: 12
size: NA
CDR3: CSVEPENEKLFF

J: TRBJ2-1
V: TRBV19
length: 14
size: NA
CDR3: CASSSLGTSNEQFF

J: TRBJ2-5
V: TRBV29-1
length: 11
size: NA
CDR3: CSVDNQETQYF

J: TRBJ2-7
V: TRBV3-1
length: 14
size: NA
CDR3: CASSARDGFYEQYF

J: TRBJ1-6
V: TRBV7-2
length: 17
size: NA
CDR3: CASSEDRGHPYNSPLHF

J: TRBJ2-2
V: TRBV6-2/TRBV6-3
length: 20
size: NA
CDR3: CASSYRIGFSTSGGPGELFF

J: TRBJ2-6
V: TRBV5-1
length: 17
size: NA
CDR3: CASSPSPGHSGANVLTF

J: TRBJ2-1
V: TRBV24-1
length: 14
size: NA
CDR3: CATSDRLADNEQFF

J: TRBJ1-2
V: TRBV28
length: 12
size: NA
CDR3: CASSFRVGGYTF

J: TRBJ2-3
V: TRBV29-1
length: 14
size: NA
CDR3: CSVEGLGSTDTQYF

J: TRBJ2-1
V: TRBV20-1
length: 15
size: NA
CDR3: CSARGGLGNRNEQFF

J: TRBJ2-1
V: TRBV20-1
length: 11
size: NA
CDR3: CSAKLVNEQFF

J: TRBJ2-2
V: TRBV3-1
length: 21
size: NA
CDR3: CASSQVWRLADFRKGTGELFF

J: TRBJ1-4
V: TRBV10-2
length: 11
size: NA
CDR3: CASSDSGKLFF

J: TRBJ1-4
V: TRBV20-1
length: 15
size: NA
CDR3: CSAYTFGGEIEKLFF

J: TRBJ2-6
V: TRBV27
length: 13
size: NA
CDR3: CASRPQGVGVLTF

J: TRBJ2-5
V: TRBV29-1
length: 14
size: NA
CDR3: CSAGGAVPQETQYF

J: TRBJ2-5
V: TRBV14
length: 13
size: medium-sized
CDR3: CASSQDGYETQYF

J: TRBJ2-1
V: TRBV20-1
length: 13
size: NA
CDR3: CSASGDRVNEQFF

J: TRBJ2-2
V: TRBV4-3
length: 16
size: NA
CDR3: CASSQDGGAQVGELFF

J: TRBJ1-5
V: TRBV3-1
length: 14
size: NA
CDR3: CASSQDPYGQPQHF

J: TRBJ2-1
V: TRBV10-3
length: 15
size: NA
CDR3: CAISEVLGGTNEQFF

J: TRBJ2-1
V: TRBV6-2/TRBV6-3
length: 15
size: NA
CDR3: CASSTWTSGGSQQFF

J: TRBJ2-5
V: TRBV20-1
length: 16
size: NA
CDR3: CSATPSTVQRRETQYF

J: TRBJ2-5
V: TRBV5-6
length: 13
size: NA
CDR3: CASSLASVATQYF

J: TRBJ2-5
V: TRBV12-3/TRBV12-4
length: 13
size: medium-sized
CDR3: CASSLLIQETQYF

J: TRBJ2-5
V: TRBV5-1
length: 15
size: large
CDR3: CASSLAPTIQETQYF

J: TRBJ2-7
V: TRBV5-6
length: 12
size: NA
CDR3: CASSASAYEQYF

J: TRBJ1-1
V: TRBV7-9
length: 16
size: NA
CDR3: CASSLPPGQMNTEAFF

J: TRBJ1-1
V: TRBV20-1
length: 13
size: NA
CDR3: CSLSRWLNTEAFF

J: TRBJ2-7
V: TRBV15
length: 13
size: NA
CDR3: CATSRDFREEQYF

J: TRBJ2-6
V: TRBV28
length: 19
size: NA
CDR3: CATTSLGTSGGPGANVLTF

J: TRBJ2-7
V: TRBV29-1
length: 13
size: NA
CDR3: CSVESGGSYEQYF

J: TRBJ1-1
V: TRBV5-1
length: 15
size: medium-sized
CDR3: CASSLGGRRNTEAFF

J: TRBJ1-1
V: TRBV18
length: 13
size: NA
CDR3: CASSPDKNTEAFF

J: TRBJ2-1
V: TRBV20-1
length: 14
size: NA
CDR3: CSARARQIYNEQFF

J: TRBJ2-2
V: TRBV6-2/TRBV6-3
length: 14
size: NA
CDR3: CASSPMLVKGELFF

J: TRBJ2-1
V: TRBV9
length: 15
size: NA
CDR3: CASSVAGISYNEQFF

J: TRBJ2-3
V: TRBV5-6
length: 13
size: NA
CDR3: CASSLRMEDTQYF

J: TRBJ2-1
V: TRBV7-2
length: 14
size: medium-sized
CDR3: CASSLQGGMDEQFF

J: TRBJ1-1
V: TRBV4-3
length: 13
size: NA
CDR3: CASSQATDTEAFF

J: TRBJ2-1
V: TRBV5-1
length: 15
size: NA
CDR3: CASSFGGSSYNEQFF

J: TRBJ1-1
V: TRBV29-1
length: 13
size: NA
CDR3: CSVVGGLNTEAFF

J: TRBJ2-5
V: TRBV12-3/TRBV12-4
length: 12
size: NA
CDR3: CASSFRAETQYF

J: TRBJ1-3
V: TRBV11-2
length: 15
size: NA
CDR3: CASSFSAGSGNTIYF

J: TRBJ2-7
V: TRBV20-1
length: 11
size: NA
CDR3: CSAQIVHEQYF